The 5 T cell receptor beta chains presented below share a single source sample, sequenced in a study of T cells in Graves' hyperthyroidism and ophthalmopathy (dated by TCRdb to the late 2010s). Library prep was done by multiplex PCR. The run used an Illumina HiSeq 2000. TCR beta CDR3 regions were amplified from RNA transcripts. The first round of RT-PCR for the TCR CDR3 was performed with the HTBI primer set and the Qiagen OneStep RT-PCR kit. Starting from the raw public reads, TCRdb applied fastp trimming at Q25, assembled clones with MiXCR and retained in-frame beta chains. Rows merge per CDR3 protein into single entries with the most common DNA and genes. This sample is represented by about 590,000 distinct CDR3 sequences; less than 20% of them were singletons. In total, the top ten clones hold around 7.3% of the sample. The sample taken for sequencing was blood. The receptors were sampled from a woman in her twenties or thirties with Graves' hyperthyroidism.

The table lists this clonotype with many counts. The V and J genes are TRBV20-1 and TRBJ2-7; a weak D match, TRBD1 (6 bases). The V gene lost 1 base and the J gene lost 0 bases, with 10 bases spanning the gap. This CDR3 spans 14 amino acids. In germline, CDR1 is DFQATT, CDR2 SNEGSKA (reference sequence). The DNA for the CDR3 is TGCAGTGCTAGAGTGGACAGCAGCTCCTACGAGCAGTACTTC. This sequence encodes CSARVDSSSYEQYF.

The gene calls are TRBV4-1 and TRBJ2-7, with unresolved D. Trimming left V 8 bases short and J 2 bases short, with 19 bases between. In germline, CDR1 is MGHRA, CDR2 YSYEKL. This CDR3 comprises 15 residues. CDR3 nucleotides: TGCGCCAGCGGCAGCTTCTCGATGGGTCCCTACGAGCAGTACTTC. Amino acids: CASGSFSMGPYEQYF.

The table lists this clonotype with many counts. The CDR3 protein is CASRHPRVESGYGYTF. The CDR3 DNA reads as TGTGCCAGCAGACACCCAAGAGTCGAGAGCGGCTATGGCTACACCTTC. This chain joins TRBV5-4 and TRBJ1-2; the D is unclear. The CDR3 loop spans 16 amino acids. Per the germline V gene, CDR1 is SGHNT and CDR2 is YYREEE (reference sequence). V was pared by 5 bases and J by 4 bases, with 21 bases between.

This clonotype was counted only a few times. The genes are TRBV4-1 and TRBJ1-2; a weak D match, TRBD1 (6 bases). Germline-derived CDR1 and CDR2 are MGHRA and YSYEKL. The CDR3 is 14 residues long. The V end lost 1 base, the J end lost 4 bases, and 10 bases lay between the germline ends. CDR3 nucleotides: TGCGCCAGCAGCCAAGTCGACAGGACCTATGGCTACACCTTC. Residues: CASSQVDRTYGYTF.

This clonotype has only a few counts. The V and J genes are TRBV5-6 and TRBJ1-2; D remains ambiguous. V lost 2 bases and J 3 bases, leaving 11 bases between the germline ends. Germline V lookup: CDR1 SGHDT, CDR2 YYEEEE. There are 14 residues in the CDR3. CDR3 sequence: CASSLHGRDYGYTF. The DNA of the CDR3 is TGTGCCAGCAGCTTACACGGACGGGACTATGGCTACACCTTC.